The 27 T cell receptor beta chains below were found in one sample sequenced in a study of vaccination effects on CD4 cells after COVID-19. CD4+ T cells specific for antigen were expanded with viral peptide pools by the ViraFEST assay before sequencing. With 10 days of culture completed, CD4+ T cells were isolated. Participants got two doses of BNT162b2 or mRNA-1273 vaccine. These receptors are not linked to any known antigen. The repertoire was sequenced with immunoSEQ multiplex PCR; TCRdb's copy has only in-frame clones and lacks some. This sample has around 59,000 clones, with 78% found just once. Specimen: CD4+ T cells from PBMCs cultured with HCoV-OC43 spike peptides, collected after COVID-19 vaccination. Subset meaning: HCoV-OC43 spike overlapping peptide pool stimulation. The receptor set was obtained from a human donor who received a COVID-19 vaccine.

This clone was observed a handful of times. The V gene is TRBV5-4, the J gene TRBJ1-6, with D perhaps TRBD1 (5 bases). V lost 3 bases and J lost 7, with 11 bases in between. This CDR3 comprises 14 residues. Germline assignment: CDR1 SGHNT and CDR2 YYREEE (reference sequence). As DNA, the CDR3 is TGTGCCAGCAGCTACGGACAAGACAATTCACCCCTCCACTTT. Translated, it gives CASSYGQDNSPLHF. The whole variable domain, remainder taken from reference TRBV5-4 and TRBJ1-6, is ETGVTQSPTHLIKTRGQQVTLRCSSQSGHNTVSWYQQALGQGPQFIFQYYREEENGRGNFPPRFSGLQFPNYSSELNVNALELDDSALYLCASSYGQDNSPLHFGNGTRLTVT.

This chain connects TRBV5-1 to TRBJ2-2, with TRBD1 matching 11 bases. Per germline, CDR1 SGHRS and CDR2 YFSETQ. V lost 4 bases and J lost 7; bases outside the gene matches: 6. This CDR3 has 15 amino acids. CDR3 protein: CASSPRTGGIGELFF. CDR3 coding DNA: TGCGCCAGCAGCCCAAGGACAGGGGGCATCGGGGAGCTGTTTTTT.

The CDR3 nucleotides are TGTGCCAGCTCACTTCGGACTAGCGGATACAATGAGCAGTTCTTC. Amino acids: CASSLRTSGYNEQFF. The gene calls are TRBV18 and TRBJ2-1; 10 nucleotides align to TRBD2. The CDR3 extends over 15 amino acids. V gave up 4 bases and J gave up 4 bases; unmatched junction bases: 4. Per germline, CDR1 KGHSH and CDR2 LQKENI. Based on the CDR3 plus reference TRBV18 and TRBJ2-1, the full variable domain is NAGVMQNPRHLVRRRGQEARLRCSPMKGHSHVYWYRQLPEEGLKFMVYLQKENIIDESGMPKERFSAEFPKEGPSILRIQQVVRGDSAAYFCASSLRTSGYNEQFFGPGTRLTVL.

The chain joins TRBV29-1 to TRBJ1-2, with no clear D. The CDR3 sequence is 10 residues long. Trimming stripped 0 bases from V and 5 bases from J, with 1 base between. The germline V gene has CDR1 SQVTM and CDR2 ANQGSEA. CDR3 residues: CSVEDYGYTF. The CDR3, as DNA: TGCAGCGTTGAAGATTATGGCTACACCTTC.

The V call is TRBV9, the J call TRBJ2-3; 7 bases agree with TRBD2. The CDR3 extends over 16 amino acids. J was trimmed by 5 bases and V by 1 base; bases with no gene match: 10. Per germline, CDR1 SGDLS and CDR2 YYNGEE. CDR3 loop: CASSVKYLGGLDTQYF. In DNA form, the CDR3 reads TGTGCCAGCAGCGTAAAATATCTGGGGGGGTTAGATACGCAGTATTTT.

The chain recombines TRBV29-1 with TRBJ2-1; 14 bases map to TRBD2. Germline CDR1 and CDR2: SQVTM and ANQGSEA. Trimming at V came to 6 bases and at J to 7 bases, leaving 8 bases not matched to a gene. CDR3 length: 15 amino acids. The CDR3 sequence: CSVLRLAGGGNEQFF. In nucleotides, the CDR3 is TGCAGCGTCCTGCGACTAGCGGGGGGGGGAAATGAGCAGTTCTTC.

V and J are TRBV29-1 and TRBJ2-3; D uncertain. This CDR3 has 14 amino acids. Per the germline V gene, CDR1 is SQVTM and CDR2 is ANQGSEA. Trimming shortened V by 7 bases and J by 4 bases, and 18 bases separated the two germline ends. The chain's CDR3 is CSATSLWGADTQYF. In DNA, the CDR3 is TGCAGCGCGACCTCTCTTTGGGGTGCAGATACGCAGTATTTT.

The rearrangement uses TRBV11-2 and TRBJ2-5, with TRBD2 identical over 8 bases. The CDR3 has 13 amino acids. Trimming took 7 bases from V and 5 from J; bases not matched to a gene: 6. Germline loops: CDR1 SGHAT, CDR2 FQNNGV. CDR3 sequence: CASTRGGFETQYF. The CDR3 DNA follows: TGTGCCAGCACCCGGGGGGGATTTGAGACCCAGTACTTC.

Here the CDR3 reads CASPTGVGLLVQETQYF. The CDR3 nucleotides read TGTGCCAGCCCCACGGGCGTGGGGCTTTTAGTCCAAGAGACCCAGTACTTC. The chain uses TRBV5-8 and TRBJ2-5, with a weak D call TRBD1 (5 bases). The CDR3 runs to 17 residues. CDR1 is SGHTS and CDR2 is YDEGEE in the germline V gene. Trimming shortened V by 7 bases and J by 1 base, and 23 bases separated the two germline ends.

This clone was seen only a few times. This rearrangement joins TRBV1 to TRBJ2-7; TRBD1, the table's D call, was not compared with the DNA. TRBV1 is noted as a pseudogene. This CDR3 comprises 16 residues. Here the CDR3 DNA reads TGCACCAGCAGCCAAGATCGATCCAGGCGACGCTACGAGCAGTACGTC. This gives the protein CTSSQDRSRRRYEQYV.

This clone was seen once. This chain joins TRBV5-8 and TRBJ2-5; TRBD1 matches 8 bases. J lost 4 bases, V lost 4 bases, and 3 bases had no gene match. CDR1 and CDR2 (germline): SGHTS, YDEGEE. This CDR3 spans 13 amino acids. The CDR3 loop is CASSVDRGETQYF. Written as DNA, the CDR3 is TGTGCCAGCAGCGTTGACAGGGGAGAGACCCAGTACTTC.

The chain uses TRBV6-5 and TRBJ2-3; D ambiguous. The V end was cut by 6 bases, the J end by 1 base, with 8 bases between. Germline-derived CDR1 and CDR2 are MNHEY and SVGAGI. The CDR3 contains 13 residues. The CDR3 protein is CASRDARTDTQYF. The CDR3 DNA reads TGTGCCAGCAGGGACGCCCGCACAGATACGCAGTATTTT.

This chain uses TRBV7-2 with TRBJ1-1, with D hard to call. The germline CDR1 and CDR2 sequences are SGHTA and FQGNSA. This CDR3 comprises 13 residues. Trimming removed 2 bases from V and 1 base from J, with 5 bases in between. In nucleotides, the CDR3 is TGTGCCAGCAGCTTAAGACAGAACACTGAAGCTTTCTTT. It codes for CASSLRQNTEAFF. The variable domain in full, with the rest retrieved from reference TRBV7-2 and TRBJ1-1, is GAGVSQSPSNKVTEKGKDVELRCDPISGHTALYWYRQSLGQGLEFLIYFQGNSAPDKSGLPSDRFSAERTGGSVSTLTIQRTQQEDSAVYLCASSLRQNTEAFFGQGTRLTVV.

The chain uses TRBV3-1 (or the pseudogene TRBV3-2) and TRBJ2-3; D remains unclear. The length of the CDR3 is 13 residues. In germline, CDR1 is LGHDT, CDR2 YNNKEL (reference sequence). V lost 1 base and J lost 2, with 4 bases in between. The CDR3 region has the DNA TGTGCCAGCAGCCAAGCCTACACAGATACGCAGTATTTT. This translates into CASSQAYTDTQYF.

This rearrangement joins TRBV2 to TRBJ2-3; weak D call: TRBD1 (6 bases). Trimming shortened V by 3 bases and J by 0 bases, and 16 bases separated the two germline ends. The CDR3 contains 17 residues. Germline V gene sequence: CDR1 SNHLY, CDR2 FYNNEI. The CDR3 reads CASSEIDRTLSTDTQYF. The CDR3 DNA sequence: TGTGCCAGCAGTGAGATTGACAGGACCCTTAGCACAGATACGCAGTATTTT.

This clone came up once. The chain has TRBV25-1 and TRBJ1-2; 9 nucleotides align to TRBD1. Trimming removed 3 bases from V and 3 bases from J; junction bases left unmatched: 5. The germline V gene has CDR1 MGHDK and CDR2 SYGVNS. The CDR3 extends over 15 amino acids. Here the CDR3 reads CASSDPGTGHYGYTF. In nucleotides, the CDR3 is TGTGCCAGCAGTGACCCCGGGACAGGGCACTATGGCTACACCTTC.

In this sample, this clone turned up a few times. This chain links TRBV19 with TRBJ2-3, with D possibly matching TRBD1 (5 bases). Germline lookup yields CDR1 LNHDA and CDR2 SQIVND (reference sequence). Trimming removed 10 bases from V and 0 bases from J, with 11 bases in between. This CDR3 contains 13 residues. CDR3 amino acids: CATRQPSTDTQYF. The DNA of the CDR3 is TGTGCCACCAGACAGCCTAGCACAGATACGCAGTATTTT.

CDR3 sequence reads: CASTSFRSSAGLNEQFF. CDR3 bases: TGCGCCAGCACCTCCTTCAGGTCATCTGCGGGACTGAATGAGCAGTTCTTC. V is TRBV5-1 and J is TRBJ2-1, with a possible D match to TRBD2 (6 bases). The CDR3 extends over 17 amino acids. The V end was cut by 6 bases, the J end by 7 bases, with 26 bases between. Germline CDR1 is SGHRS and CDR2 is YFSETQ.

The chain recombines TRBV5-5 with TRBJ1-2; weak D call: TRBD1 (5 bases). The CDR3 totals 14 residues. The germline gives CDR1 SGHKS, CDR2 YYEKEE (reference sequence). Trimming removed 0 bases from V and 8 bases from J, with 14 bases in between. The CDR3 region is CASSLVIWDPGYTF. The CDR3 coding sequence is TGTGCCAGCAGCTTGGTTATCTGGGACCCGGGCTACACCTTC.

CDR3 bases: TGTGCCAGTAGTATCGGCAGGGAGGCTATCGGCTACACCTTC. It translates to CASSIGREAIGYTF. The V and J genes are TRBV19 and TRBJ1-2; D perhaps matches TRBD1 (5 bases). This CDR3 is built from 14 residues. V lost 3 bases and J 8 bases, leaving 16 bases between the germline ends. Per germline, CDR1 LNHDA and CDR2 SQIVND (reference sequence).

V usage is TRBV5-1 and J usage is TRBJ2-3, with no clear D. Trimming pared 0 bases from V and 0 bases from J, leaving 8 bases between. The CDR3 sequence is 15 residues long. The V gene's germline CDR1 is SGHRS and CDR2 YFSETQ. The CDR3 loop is CASSLDITSTDTQYF. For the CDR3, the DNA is TGCGCCAGCAGCTTGGACATTACTAGCACAGATACGCAGTATTTT.

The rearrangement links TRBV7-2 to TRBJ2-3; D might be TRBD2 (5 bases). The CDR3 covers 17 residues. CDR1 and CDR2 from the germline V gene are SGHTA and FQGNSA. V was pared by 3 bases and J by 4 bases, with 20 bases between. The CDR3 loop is CASSFKSPIPGADTQYF. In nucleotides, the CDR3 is TGTGCCAGCAGCTTTAAAAGTCCCATCCCCGGGGCAGATACGCAGTATTTT.

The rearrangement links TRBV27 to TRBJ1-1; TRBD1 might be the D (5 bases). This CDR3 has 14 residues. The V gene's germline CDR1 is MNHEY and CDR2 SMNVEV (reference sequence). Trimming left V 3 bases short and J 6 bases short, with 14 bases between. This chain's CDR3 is CASSFTRSGAEAFF. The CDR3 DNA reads TGTGCCAGCAGTTTTACCAGGTCGGGGGCTGAAGCTTTCTTT.

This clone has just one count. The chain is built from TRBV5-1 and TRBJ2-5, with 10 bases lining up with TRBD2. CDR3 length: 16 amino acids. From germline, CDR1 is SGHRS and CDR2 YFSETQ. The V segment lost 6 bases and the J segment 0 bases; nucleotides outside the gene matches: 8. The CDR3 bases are TGCGCCAGCACGAACAGAGCGGGGGGGTACCAAGAGACCCAGTACTTC. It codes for CASTNRAGGYQETQYF.

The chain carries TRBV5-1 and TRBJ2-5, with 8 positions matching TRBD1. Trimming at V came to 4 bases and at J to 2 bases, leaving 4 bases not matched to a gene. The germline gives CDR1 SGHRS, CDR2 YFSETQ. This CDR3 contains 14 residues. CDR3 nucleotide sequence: TGCGCCAGCAGCCCCAGACAGGGGCAAGAGACCCAGTACTTC. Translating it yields CASSPRQGQETQYF.

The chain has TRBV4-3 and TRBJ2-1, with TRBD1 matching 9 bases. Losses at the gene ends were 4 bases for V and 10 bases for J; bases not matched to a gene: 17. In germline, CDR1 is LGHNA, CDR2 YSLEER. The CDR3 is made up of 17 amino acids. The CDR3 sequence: CASSLQKGTGIVKEQFF. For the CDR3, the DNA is TGCGCCAGCAGCCTCCAAAAAGGGACAGGGATCGTGAAGGAGCAGTTCTTC.

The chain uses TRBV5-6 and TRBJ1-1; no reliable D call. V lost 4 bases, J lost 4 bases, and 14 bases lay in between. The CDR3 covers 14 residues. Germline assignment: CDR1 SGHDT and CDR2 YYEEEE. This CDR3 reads CASSPDPIGTEAFF. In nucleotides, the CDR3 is TGTGCCAGCAGCCCGGACCCAATCGGCACTGAAGCTTTCTTT. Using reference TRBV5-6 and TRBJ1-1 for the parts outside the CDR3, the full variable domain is DAGVTQSPTHLIKTRGQQVTLRCSPKSGHDTVSWYQQALGQGPQFIFQYYEEEERQRGNFPDRFSGHQFPNYSSELNVNALLLGDSALYLCASSPDPIGTEAFFGQGTRLTVV.